What follows are 25 T cell receptor beta chains derived from one specimen sequenced in a study of blood T cell repertoires in COVID-19. Some clones are missing from TCRdb's copy, which holds only in-frame ones; the method was immunoSEQ multiplex PCR. The top ten hold approximately 0.95% of the sample, which has approximately 150,000 clones, roughly 87% seen once. Sequenced material: peripheral blood. The receptors were gathered from a woman in her 50s with acute or convalescent COVID-19.

The V call is TRBV7-3, the J call TRBJ1-1, with D perhaps TRBD1 (5 bases). The germline CDR1 and CDR2 sequences are SGHTA and FQGTGA. The CDR3 extends over 15 amino acids. V was trimmed by 2 bases and J by 1 base, leaving 11 bases between them. DNA of the CDR3: TGTGCCAGCAGCTTAGGGTTACAGGAGAACACTGAAGCTTTCTTT. It codes for CASSLGLQENTEAFF. Full variable domain (rest looked up from reference TRBV7-3 and TRBJ1-1): GAGVSQTPSNKVTEKGKYVELRCDPISGHTALYWYRQSLGQGPEFLIYFQGTGAADDSGLPNDRFFAVRPEGSVSTLKIQRTERGDSAVYLCASSLGLQENTEAFFGQGTRLTVV.

The V gene is TRBV5-4, the J gene TRBJ1-2; no definite D call. The CDR3 has 16 amino acids. Trimming shortened V by 0 bases and J by 0 bases, and 12 bases separated the two germline ends. Germline V gene data show CDR1 as SGHNT and CDR2 as YYREEE (reference sequence). CDR3 sequence: CASSLAFRRANYGYTF. Here the CDR3 DNA reads TGTGCCAGCAGCTTGGCCTTTCGGAGAGCTAACTATGGCTACACCTTC.

The chain carries TRBV7-9 and TRBJ1-1, with D uncertain. CDR1 SEHNR and CDR2 FQNEAQ come from the germline V gene (reference sequence). Trimming took 1 base from V and 6 from J, leaving 9 bases between them. This CDR3 is 13 amino acids long. Here the CDR3 reads CASSLGFGSEAFF. CDR3 sequence (DNA): TGTGCCAGCAGCTTAGGCTTCGGGTCTGAAGCTTTCTTT.

This clone appeared once. The chain has TRBV9 and TRBJ2-3; D is ambiguous. CDR1 is SGDLS, CDR2 YYNGEE, per germline. CDR3 length: 14 residues. V lost 0 bases to trimming and J lost 2 bases, with 7 bases between them. In DNA form, the CDR3 reads TGTGCCAGCAGCGTAGTAAGCTACACAGATACGCAGTATTTT. Residues: CASSVVSYTDTQYF.

This clone was seen more than once but under ten times. Here the CDR3 reads CASSSFTLRTGNYGYTF. The CDR3 coding sequence is TGCGCCAGCAGCTCATTTACCCTTAGGACAGGGAACTATGGCTACACCTTC. The chain joins TRBV5-1 to TRBJ1-2, with 8 bases lining up with TRBD1. The CDR3 runs to 17 residues. J lost 2 bases, V lost 3 bases, and 12 bases had no gene match. Germline CDR1 is SGHRS and CDR2 is YFSETQ. Based on the CDR3 plus reference TRBV5-1 and TRBJ1-2, the full variable domain is KAGVTQTPRYLIKTRGQQVTLSCSPISGHRSVSWYQQTPGQGLQFLFEYFSETQRNKGNFPGRFSGRQFSNSRSEMNVSTLELGDSALYLCASSSFTLRTGNYGYTFGSGTRLTVV.

This clone showed up just a few times. The J gene is TRBJ1-2, the V gene TRBV19; possible D gene TRBD1, 5 bases. There are 15 residues in the CDR3. From germline, CDR1 is LNHDA and CDR2 SQIVND (reference sequence). V lost 4 bases, J lost 2 bases, and 14 bases lay in between. CDR3 amino acids: CASSNQRTSNYGYTF. As DNA, the CDR3 is TGTGCCAGTAGTAACCAAAGGACATCCAACTATGGCTACACCTTC.

CDR3 residues: CATRITGGAGANVLTF. CDR3 DNA sequence: TGTGCCACCAGAATTACAGGGGGCGCTGGGGCCAACGTCCTGACTTTC. The V call is TRBV15, the J call TRBJ2-6; 9 positions agree with TRBD1. Trimming removed 6 bases from V and 2 bases from J; junction bases left unmatched: 5. Germline V lookup: CDR1 LNHNV, CDR2 YYDKDF (reference sequence). The CDR3 spans 16 residues.

The chain carries TRBV29-1 and TRBJ2-2, with TRBD1 matching 8 bases. Looked up from germline, CDR1 is SQVTM and CDR2 is ANQGSEA. There are 16 residues in the CDR3. The V gene end was trimmed by 6 bases and the J gene end by 6 bases; junction bases not matched to a gene: 15. CDR3 sequence: CSVRTTRGTGAGELFF. In nucleotides, the CDR3 is TGCAGCGTCCGAACCACCCGGGGGACAGGCGCCGGGGAGCTGTTTTTT.

This clone has only one observation. This rearrangement joins TRBV6-6 to TRBJ2-1; 12 bases map to TRBD2. The CDR3 sequence is 18 residues long. V lost 5 bases and J lost 0; bases outside the gene matches: 8. Looked up from germline, CDR1 is MNHNY and CDR2 is SVGAGI (reference sequence). The CDR3 DNA reads TGTGCCAGCAGTCCGACTAGCGGGAGTGGGGACTCCTACAATGAGCAGTTCTTC. It translates to CASSPTSGSGDSYNEQFF.

This clone is a singleton in its sample. The J gene is TRBJ1-1, the V gene TRBV12-3 or TRBV12-4; 7 bases match TRBD1. V shed 7 bases and J 1 base; nucleotides not matched to a gene: 3. The CDR3 contains 13 residues. The CDR3: CASTRQGNTEAFF. The CDR3 DNA sequence: TGTGCCAGCACCCGACAGGGGAACACTGAAGCTTTCTTT.

The rearrangement uses TRBV7-3 and TRBJ2-2; the match to TRBD1 covers 7 bases. The CDR3 runs to 15 residues. Germline CDR1 and CDR2: SGHTA and FQGTGA. V shed 4 bases, J shed 7 bases, and the junction held 9 bases outside the gene matches. The CDR3 bases are TGTGCCAGCAGCTCAGGGCTCCGGACAGGCGGGGAGCTGTTTTTT. Amino acid sequence: CASSSGLRTGGELFF.

The chain combines TRBV9 with TRBJ2-2, with 11 bases fitting TRBD2. With V trimmed by 0 bases and J by 5 bases, 0 bases remained unmatched. Germline CDR1 and CDR2: SGDLS and YYNGEE. This CDR3 is 15 amino acids long. CDR3 in DNA: TGTGCCAGCAGCGTAGTAGCGGGAGGGACCGGGGAGCTGTTTTTT. Translation gives CASSVVAGGTGELFF.

The chain has TRBV15 and TRBJ2-1; 8 positions match TRBD2. Germline V lookup: CDR1 LNHNV, CDR2 YYDKDF (reference sequence). This CDR3 is 19 amino acids long. V lost 1 base and J lost 6; bases outside the gene matches: 17. The CDR3 region is CATSRGPLAGSGRVNEQFF. The CDR3, as DNA: TGTGCCACCAGCAGAGGGCCCCTCGCTGGGAGCGGGAGAGTCAATGAGCAGTTCTTC.

The chain employs TRBV7-2 and TRBJ2-2; TRBD1 agrees at 9 bases. This CDR3 spans 14 amino acids. The germline V gene encodes CDR1 SGHTA and CDR2 FQGNSA. With V trimmed by 4 bases and J by 8 bases, 5 bases remained unmatched. CDR3 sequence reads: CASSYRTGAGELFF. The CDR3 DNA reads as TGTGCCAGCAGCTACCGGACAGGGGCGGGGGAGCTGTTTTTT.

The rearrangement links TRBV18 to TRBJ1-2; D gene ambiguous. V shed 0 bases and J shed 6 bases, with 11 bases lying between them. Germline V gene sequence: CDR1 KGHSH, CDR2 LQKENI. The CDR3 is 14 amino acids. The CDR3 coding sequence is TGTGCCAGCTCACCACCGTCAGGTGTGGATGGCTACACCTTC. Its protein product is CASSPPSGVDGYTF.

The gene calls are TRBV19 and TRBJ1-2; the D is unclear. Germline CDR1 is LNHDA and CDR2 is SQIVND (reference sequence). The germline V and J ends were trimmed by 5 bases and 4 bases, with 20 bases remaining between them. This CDR3 has 16 amino acids. DNA of the CDR3: TGTGCCAGTAGTGGCAGCCTAGTTGATTTAGGCTATGGCTACACCTTC. Amino acid sequence: CASSGSLVDLGYGYTF.

J is TRBJ1-4 and V is TRBV5-1; D gene uncertain. The V and J ends lost 0 bases and 6 bases respectively, with 6 bases between them. Germline loops: CDR1 SGHRS, CDR2 YFSETQ. The CDR3 runs 13 residues. The CDR3 region has the DNA TGCGCCAGCAGCTTGGGACAAGATGAAAAACTGTTTTTT. This gives the protein CASSLGQDEKLFF.

This clone was seen a few times. The chain couples TRBV10-1 to TRBJ2-7, with 8 bases fitting TRBD2. The CDR3 has 14 residues. The V gene's germline CDR1 is WNHNN and CDR2 SYGVQD (reference sequence). After removal of 7 bases from V and 6 bases from J, the junction contained 11 bases not matched to a gene. CDR3 in DNA: TGCGCCAGCACGGGGGGGACGGTGGATGGCGAGCAGTACTTC. It yields the protein CASTGGTVDGEQYF.

V and J are TRBV19 and TRBJ2-2; the match to TRBD1 covers 11 bases. J lost 6 bases, V lost 5 bases, and 5 bases had no gene match. Germline CDR1 is LNHDA and CDR2 is SQIVND (reference sequence). The CDR3 has 15 amino acids. This CDR3 is CASSPRTGGPGELFF. CDR3 coding DNA: TGTGCCAGTAGTCCCCGGACAGGGGGCCCCGGGGAGCTGTTTTTT.

The V and J genes are TRBV19 and TRBJ2-7, with a possible D match to TRBD2 (6 bases). The CDR3 consists of 18 residues. Trimming stripped 3 bases from V and 0 bases from J, with 21 bases between. In germline, CDR1 is LNHDA, CDR2 SQIVND (reference sequence). The CDR3 is CASSIGPSPGGTSYEQYF. CDR3 nucleotide sequence: TGTGCCAGTAGTATCGGACCCAGCCCTGGGGGGACCTCCTACGAGCAGTACTTC.

J is TRBJ2-1 and V is TRBV7-3; 10 bases are shared with TRBD2. This CDR3 region has 18 residues. The junction had 13 bases not matched to a gene; V was cut back by 3 bases and J by 5 bases. Germline-derived CDR1 and CDR2 are SGHTA and FQGTGA. Here the CDR3 DNA reads TGTGCCAGCAGCTTTCACGAGATAGCGGGAGGTCTGCACAATGAGCAGTTCTTC. It specifies CASSFHEIAGGLHNEQFF.

The table lists this clone with a count of one. The genes are TRBV4-1 and TRBJ1-2, with D possibly matching TRBD1 (5 bases). Trimming took 0 bases from V and 4 from J, leaving 12 bases between them. CDR1 MGHRA and CDR2 YSYEKL come from the germline V gene. The CDR3 sequence is 15 residues long. The CDR3 DNA sequence: TGCGCCAGCAGCCAAGATCTAGGGGTCGCCTATGGCTACACCTTC. Its protein product is CASSQDLGVAYGYTF.

Only one count was recorded for this clone. The chain has TRBV5-8 and TRBJ1-2; TRBD1 agrees at 7 bases. The trim removed 5 bases at V and 5 bases at J, leaving 6 bases unmatched. CDR1 is SGHTS and CDR2 is YDEGEE in the germline V gene. This CDR3 has 13 amino acids. The CDR3 bases are TGTGCCAGCAGTTGGGACAGCGGATATGGCTACACCTTC. Amino acids: CASSWDSGYGYTF.

This CDR3 is CASSPGQGNTYEQYF. The CDR3 region has the DNA TGCGCCAGCAGCCCCGGACAGGGCAATACGTACGAGCAGTACTTC. The chain combines TRBV4-1 with TRBJ2-7, with 8 bases identical to TRBD1. Germline V CDR1 and CDR2: MGHRA, YSYEKL. The CDR3 spans 15 residues. With 4 bases clipped from V and 4 bases from J, the junction kept 9 bases outside the gene matches.

This chain connects TRBV15 to TRBJ1-1; D possibly corresponds to TRBD1 (6 bases). This CDR3 contains 12 residues. V shed 4 bases and J shed 7 bases, with 10 bases lying between them. CDR1 and CDR2 from the germline V gene are LNHNV and YYDKDF (reference sequence). The CDR3 spells CATSTDRLEAFF. In DNA, the CDR3 is TGTGCCACCAGCACCGACAGGCTTGAAGCTTTCTTT.